This T cell receptor (beta chain) was identified during a study of T cells in Graves' hyperthyroidism and ophthalmopathy. There are a few counts of this clonotype. What it binds is not known. Overall study results and limits: Blood shared most expanded thyroid clonotypes above 0.001.

From germline, CDR1 is LNHDA and CDR2 SQIVND (reference sequence). V shed 5 bases, J shed 7 bases, and the junction held 6 bases outside the gene matches. The CDR3 sequence is 15 residues long. Using RNA transcripts as the source, TCR beta CDR3 regions were amplified. The HTBI primer set was used in a first-round RT-PCR of the TCR CDR3. TCRdb reprocessed the multiplex PCR reads via MiXCR and lists one record per CDR3 protein. The sample lists about 360,000 distinct CDR3 sequences; less than 15% were seen once. Sequencing used blood. The sequence derives from a woman younger than 35 with Graves' hyperthyroidism. The V call is TRBV19, the J call TRBJ1-6; 9 bases line up with TRBD1. The DNA for the CDR3 is TGTGCCAGTAGTCCCCGGGACAGGGAAAATTCACCCCTCCACTTT. Protein product: CASSPRDRENSPLHF.